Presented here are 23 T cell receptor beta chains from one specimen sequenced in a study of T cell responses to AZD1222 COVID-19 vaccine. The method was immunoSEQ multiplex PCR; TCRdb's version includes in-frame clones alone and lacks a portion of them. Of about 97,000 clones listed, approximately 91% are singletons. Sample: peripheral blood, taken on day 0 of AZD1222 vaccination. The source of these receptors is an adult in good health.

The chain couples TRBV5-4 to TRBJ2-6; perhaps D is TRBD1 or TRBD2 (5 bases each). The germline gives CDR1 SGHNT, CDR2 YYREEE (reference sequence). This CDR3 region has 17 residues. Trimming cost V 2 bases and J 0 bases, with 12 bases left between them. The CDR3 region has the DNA TGTGCCAGCAGCTTTCCGGGACGAAGCTCTGGGGCCAACGTCCTGACTTTC. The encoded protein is CASSFPGRSSGANVLTF.

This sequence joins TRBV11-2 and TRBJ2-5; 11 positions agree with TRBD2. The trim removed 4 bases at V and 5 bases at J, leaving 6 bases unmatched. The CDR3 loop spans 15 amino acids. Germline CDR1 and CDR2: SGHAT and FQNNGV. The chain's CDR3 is CASSYSGGAYETQYF. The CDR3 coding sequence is TGTGCCAGCAGCTATAGCGGGGGGGCCTATGAGACCCAGTACTTC.

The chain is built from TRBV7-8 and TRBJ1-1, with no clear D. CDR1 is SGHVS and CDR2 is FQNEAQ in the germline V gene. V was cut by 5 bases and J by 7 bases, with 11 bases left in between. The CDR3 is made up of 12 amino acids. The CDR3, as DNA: TGTGCCAGCAGCCCCGCCCGTTATGAAGCTTTCTTT. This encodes CASSPARYEAFF.

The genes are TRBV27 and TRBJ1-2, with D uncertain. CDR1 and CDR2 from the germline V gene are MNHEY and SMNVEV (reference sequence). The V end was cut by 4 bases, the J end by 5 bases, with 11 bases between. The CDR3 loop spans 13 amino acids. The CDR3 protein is CASSSWGKYGYTF. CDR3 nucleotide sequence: TGTGCCAGCAGTTCTTGGGGAAAGTATGGCTACACCTTC.

The CDR3 protein is CASSYQETQYF. CDR3 nucleotides: TGTGCCAGCAGTTACCAAGAGACCCAGTACTTC. J is TRBJ2-5 and V is TRBV12-3 or TRBV12-4; no definite D call. The CDR3 totals 11 residues. V was cut by 4 bases and J by 0 bases, with 0 bases left in between.

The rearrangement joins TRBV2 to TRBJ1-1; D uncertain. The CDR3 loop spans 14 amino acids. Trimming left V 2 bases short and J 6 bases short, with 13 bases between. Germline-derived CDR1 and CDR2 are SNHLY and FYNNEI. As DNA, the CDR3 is TGTGCCAGCAGTGAACAATCCCGGAAGCCTGAAGCTTTCTTT. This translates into CASSEQSRKPEAFF.

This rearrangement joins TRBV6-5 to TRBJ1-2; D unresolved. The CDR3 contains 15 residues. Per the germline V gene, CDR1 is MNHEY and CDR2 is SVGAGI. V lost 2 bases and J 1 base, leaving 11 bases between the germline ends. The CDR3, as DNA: TGTGCCAGCAGTTACCACCGGACCTTTAACTATGGCTACACCTTC. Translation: CASSYHRTFNYGYTF.

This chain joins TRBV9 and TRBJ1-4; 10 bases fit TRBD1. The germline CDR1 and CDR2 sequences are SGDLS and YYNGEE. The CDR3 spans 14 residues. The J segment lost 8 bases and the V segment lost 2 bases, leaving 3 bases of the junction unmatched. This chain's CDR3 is CASSVGTGDEKLFF. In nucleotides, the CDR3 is TGTGCCAGCAGCGTCGGGACAGGGGACGAAAAACTGTTTTTT.

The CDR3 nucleotides are TGTGCCAGCCGCCCCGACACCGGGGAGCTGTTTTTT. This sequence encodes CASRPDTGELFF. The chain couples TRBV12-3 or TRBV12-4 to TRBJ2-2; D not resolved. V lost 8 bases and J lost 3, with 7 bases in between. The CDR3 spans 12 residues.

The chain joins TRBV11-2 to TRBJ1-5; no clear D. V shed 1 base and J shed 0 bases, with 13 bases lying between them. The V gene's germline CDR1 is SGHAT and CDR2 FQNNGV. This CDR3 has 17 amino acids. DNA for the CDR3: TGTGCCAGCAGCTTAGGACCTCCCGGGTATAGCAATCAGCCCCAGCATTTT. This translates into CASSLGPPGYSNQPQHF. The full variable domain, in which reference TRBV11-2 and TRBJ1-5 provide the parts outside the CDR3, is EAGVAQSPRYKIIEKRQSVAFWCNPISGHATLYWYQQILGQGPKLLIQFQNNGVVDDSQLPKDRFSAERLKGVDSTLKIQPAKLEDSAVYLCASSLGPPGYSNQPQHFGDGTRLSIL.

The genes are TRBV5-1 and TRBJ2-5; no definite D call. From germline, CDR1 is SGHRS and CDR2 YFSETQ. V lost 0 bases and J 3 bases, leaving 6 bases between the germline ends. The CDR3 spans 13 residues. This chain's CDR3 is CASSLVAEETQYF. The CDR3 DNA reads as TGCGCCAGCAGCTTGGTGGCAGAAGAGACCCAGTACTTC. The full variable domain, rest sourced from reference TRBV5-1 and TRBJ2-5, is KAGVTQTPRYLIKTRGQQVTLSCSPISGHRSVSWYQQTPGQGLQFLFEYFSETQRNKGNFPGRFSGRQFSNSRSEMNVSTLELGDSALYLCASSLVAEETQYFGPGTRLLVL.

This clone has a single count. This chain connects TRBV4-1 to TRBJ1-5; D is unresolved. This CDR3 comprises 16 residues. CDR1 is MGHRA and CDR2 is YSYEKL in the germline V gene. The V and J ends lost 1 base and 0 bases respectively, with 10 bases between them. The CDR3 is CASSQADANSNQPQHF. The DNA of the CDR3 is TGCGCCAGCAGCCAAGCTGATGCAAATAGCAATCAGCCCCAGCATTTT.

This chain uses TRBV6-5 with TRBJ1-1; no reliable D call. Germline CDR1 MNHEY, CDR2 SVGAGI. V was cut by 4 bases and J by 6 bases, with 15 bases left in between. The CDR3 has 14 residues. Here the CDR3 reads CASSSRHWSAEAFF. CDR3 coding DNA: TGTGCCAGCAGTTCGCGACACTGGTCTGCTGAAGCTTTCTTT.

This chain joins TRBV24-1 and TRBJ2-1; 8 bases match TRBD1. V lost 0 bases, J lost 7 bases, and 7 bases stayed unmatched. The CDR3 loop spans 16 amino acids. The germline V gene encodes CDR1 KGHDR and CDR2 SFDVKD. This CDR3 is CATSDLLGQGKNEQFF. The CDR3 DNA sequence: TGTGCCACCAGTGATTTGCTCGGACAGGGTAAGAATGAGCAGTTCTTC.

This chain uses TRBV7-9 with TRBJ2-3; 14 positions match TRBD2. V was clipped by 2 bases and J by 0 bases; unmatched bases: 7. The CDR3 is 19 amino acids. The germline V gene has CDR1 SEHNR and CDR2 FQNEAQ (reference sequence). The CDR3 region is CASSLKKGLAGGSTDTQYF. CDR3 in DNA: TGTGCCAGCAGCTTAAAAAAAGGACTAGCGGGGGGAAGCACAGATACGCAGTATTTT.

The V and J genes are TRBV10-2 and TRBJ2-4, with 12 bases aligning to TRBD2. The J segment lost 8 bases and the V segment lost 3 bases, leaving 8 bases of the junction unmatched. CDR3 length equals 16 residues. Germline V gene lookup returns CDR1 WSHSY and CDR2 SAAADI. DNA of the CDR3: TGCGCCAGCAGTGATTTACTAGCGGGGGGAGCGGACATTCAGTACTTC. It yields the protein CASSDLLAGGADIQYF.

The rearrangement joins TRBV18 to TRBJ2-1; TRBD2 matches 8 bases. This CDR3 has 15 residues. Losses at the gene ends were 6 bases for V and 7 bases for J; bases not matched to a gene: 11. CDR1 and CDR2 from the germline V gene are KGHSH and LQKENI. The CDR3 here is CASSQAQAGVNEQFF. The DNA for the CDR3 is TGTGCCAGCTCCCAAGCCCAAGCGGGGGTAAATGAGCAGTTCTTC.

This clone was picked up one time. CDR3 residues: CASSLVWGDYGYTF. CDR3 bases: TGTGCCAGCAGCTTAGTTTGGGGAGACTATGGCTACACCTTC. The chain joins TRBV7-2 to TRBJ1-2; no reliable D call. Per germline, CDR1 SGHTA and CDR2 FQGNSA. Deletions cut 1 base from V and 3 bases from J, with 9 bases between. The CDR3 runs 14 residues.

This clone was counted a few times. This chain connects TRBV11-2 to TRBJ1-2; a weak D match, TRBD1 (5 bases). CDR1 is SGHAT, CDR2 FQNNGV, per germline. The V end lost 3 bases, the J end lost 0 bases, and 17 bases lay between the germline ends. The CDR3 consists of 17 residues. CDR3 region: CASSFPSGHSSNYGYTF. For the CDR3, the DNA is TGTGCCAGCAGCTTCCCCTCGGGGCACAGTTCTAACTATGGCTACACCTTC.

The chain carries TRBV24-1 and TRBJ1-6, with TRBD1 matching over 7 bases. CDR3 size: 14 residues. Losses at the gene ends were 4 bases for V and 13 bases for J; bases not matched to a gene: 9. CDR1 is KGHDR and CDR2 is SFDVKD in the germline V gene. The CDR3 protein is CATSEPFDRAPLHF. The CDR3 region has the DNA TGTGCCACCAGTGAACCCTTTGACAGGGCTCCCCTCCACTTT.

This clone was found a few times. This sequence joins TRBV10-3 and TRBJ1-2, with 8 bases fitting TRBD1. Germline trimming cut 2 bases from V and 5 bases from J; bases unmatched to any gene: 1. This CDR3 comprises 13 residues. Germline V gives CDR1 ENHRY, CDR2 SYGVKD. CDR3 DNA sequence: TGTGCCATCAGTGAGGACAGGGGATATGGCTACACCTTC. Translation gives CAISEDRGYGYTF.

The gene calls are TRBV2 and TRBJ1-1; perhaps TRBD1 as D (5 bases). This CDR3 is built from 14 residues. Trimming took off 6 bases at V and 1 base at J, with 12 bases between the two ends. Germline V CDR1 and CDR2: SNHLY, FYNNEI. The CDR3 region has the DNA TGTGCCAGCAGCGGATTCCAGGGGAACACTGAAGCTTTCTTT. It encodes CASSGFQGNTEAFF. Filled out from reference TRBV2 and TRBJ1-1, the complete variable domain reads EPEVTQTPSHQVTQMGQEVILRCVPISNHLYFYWYRQILGQKVEFLVSFYNNEISEKSEIFDDQFSVERPDGSNFTLKIRSTKLEDSAMYFCASSGFQGNTEAFFGQGTRLTVV.

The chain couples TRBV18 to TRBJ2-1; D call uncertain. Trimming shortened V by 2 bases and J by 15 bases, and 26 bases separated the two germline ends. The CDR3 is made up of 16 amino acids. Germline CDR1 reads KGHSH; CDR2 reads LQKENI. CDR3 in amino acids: CASSPRLESKHSHWFF. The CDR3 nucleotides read TGTGCCAGCTCACCAAGACTCGAGTCCAAGCACTCTCATTGGTTCTTC.